The T cell receptor (beta chain) described here comes from a study of T cell responses to AZD1222 COVID-19 vaccine. V was clipped by 4 bases and J by 0 bases, with 13 bases between them. From germline, CDR1 is MNHEY and CDR2 SVGEGT. This CDR3 has 16 amino acids. Measured with immunoSEQ multiplex PCR; TCRdb has only the in-frame clones, and not every one. The data show more than 85,000 clones, 70% to 90% seen once. As regards this clone: Its antigen remains unidentified.

Whole-study findings and limits: Repertoires in all cases were sampled only once the peak T cell response had passed. AZD1222 recipients seropositive at baseline numbered only six or seven. With dominance at 160-218 and 743-854, vaccine-associated CD4 TCRs spanned spike.

This chain connects TRBV6-2 or TRBV6-3 to TRBJ2-1, with a possible D match to TRBD2 (5 bases). The source is an adult in good health. The sample consisted of peripheral blood, taken on day 0 of AZD1222 vaccination. The CDR3 is CASSWGFRGSYNEQFF. The CDR3, as DNA: TGTGCCAGCAGTTGGGGTTTCCGGGGCTCCTACAATGAGCAGTTCTTC.